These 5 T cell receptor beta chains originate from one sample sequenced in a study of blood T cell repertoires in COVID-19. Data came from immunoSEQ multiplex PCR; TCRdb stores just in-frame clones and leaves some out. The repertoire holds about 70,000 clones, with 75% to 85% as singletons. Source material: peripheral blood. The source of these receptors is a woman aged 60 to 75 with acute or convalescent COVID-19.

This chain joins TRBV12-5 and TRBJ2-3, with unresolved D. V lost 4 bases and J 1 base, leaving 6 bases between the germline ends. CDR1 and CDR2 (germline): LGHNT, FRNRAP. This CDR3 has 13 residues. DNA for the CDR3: TGTGCTAGTGGTTCCAGCGGCACAGATACGCAGTATTTT. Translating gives CASGSSGTDTQYF.

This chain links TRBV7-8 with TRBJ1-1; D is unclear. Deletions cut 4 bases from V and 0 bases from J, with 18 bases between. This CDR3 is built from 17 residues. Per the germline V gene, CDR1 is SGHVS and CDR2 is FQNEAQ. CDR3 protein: CASSSSRGVGMNTEAFF. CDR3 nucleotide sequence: TGTGCCAGCAGCTCGTCCCGCGGGGTTGGGATGAACACTGAAGCTTTCTTT. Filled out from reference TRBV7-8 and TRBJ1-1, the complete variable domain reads GAGVSQSPRYKVAKRGQDVALRCDPISGHVSLFWYQQALGQGPEFLTYFQNEAQLDKSGLPSDRFFAERPEGSVSTLKIQRTQQEDSAVYLCASSSSRGVGMNTEAFFGQGTRLTVV.

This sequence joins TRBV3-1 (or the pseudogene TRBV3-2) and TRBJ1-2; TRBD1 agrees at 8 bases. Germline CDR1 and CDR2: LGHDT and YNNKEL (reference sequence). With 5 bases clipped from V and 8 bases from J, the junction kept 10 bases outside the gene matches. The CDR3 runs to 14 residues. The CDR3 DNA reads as TGTGCCAGCAGCAGAGTAGGACAGGGTCGGGGCTACACCTTC. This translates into CASSRVGQGRGYTF.

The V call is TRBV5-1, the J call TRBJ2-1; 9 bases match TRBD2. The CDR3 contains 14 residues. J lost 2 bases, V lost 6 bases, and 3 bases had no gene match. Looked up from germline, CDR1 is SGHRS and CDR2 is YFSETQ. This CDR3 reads CASTASGAYNEQFF. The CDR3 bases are TGCGCCAGCACGGCTAGCGGGGCCTACAATGAGCAGTTCTTC.

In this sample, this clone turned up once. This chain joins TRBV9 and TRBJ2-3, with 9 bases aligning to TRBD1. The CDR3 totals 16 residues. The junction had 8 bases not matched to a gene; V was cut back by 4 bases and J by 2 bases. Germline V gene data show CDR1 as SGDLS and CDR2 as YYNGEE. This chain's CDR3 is CASSTIGTGYTDTQYF. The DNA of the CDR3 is TGTGCCAGCAGCACCATAGGGACAGGGTACACAGATACGCAGTATTTT.